This T cell receptor (beta chain) was sequenced in a study of identical twins. TCRdb reprocessed the 5' RACE reads with MiXCR, giving one entry per CDR3 protein. The table shows roughly 500,000 distinct CDR3 sequences, with around 20% occurring only once. Germline values: CDR1 DFQATT, CDR2 SNEGSKA (reference sequence). This CDR3 has 13 amino acids. Trimming took off 7 bases at V and 3 bases at J, with 14 bases between the two ends. These same data were also listed under a study on T cells expressing NK-cell markers.

The chain couples TRBV20-1 to TRBJ2-3; D might be TRBD2 (6 bases). This TCR was recovered from a young woman in good health. Input material: CD4+ T cells sorted from blood. CDR3: CSVSAGLTDTQYF. CDR3 in DNA: TGCAGTGTATCAGCGGGCCTAACAGATACGCAGTATTTT.